Listed below are T cell receptor beta chains from one sample, sequenced in a study of T-cell reconstitution after alpha-beta-depleted transplantation in children. In TCRdb, the PCR reads were re-called with MiXCR into one record per CDR3 protein. The sample lists fewer than 400,000 distinct CDR3 sequences; 20% were seen once. Sequenced here: PBMCs from the stem cell graft donor, sampled from the stem cell graft. These receptor sequences come from a human donor who donated a stem cell graft to a child with acute myeloid leukemia. CDR3s include the opening cysteine and the closing phenylalanine or tryptophan. The D gene is left open where the match is weak. Clone sizes are given selectively: once, few, many, or a class where the clone is expanded.

J gene | clone size | D gene | V gene | CDR3 DNA | CDR3 protein
TRBJ1-1 | . | . | TRBV29-1 | TGCAGCGCCCTCAGGGTGAACACTGAAGCTTTCTTT | CSALRVNTEAFF
TRBJ1-1 | few | . | TRBV14 | TGTGCCAGCAGCTTACTCAGAGGCGGGTCTTTCTTT | CASSLLRGGSFF
TRBJ2-1 | few | TRBD2 | TRBV7-3 | TGTGCCAGCAGCTTACTAGCGGCTCTGTACAATGAGCAGTTCTTC | CASSLLAALYNEQFF
TRBJ2-1 | many | . | TRBV20-1 | TGCAGTGCTAAGCGGGCTACAGGGGATAGTACGCAGTTCTTC | CSAKRATGDSTQFF
TRBJ2-1 | few | TRBD2 | TRBV7-3 | TGTGCCAGCAGCTTAGAAAGCGGGAGGGCCAATGAGCAGTTCTTC | CASSLESGRANEQFF
TRBJ2-3 | many | . | TRBV29-1 | TGCAGCGCCGAAAGGGCAGCTAGTCGTGCGGATACGCAGTATTTT | CSAERAASRADTQYF
TRBJ1-1 | few | . | TRBV6-2/TRBV6-3 | TGTGCCAGCAGTTACTCTCTCGGGGAAACTGAAGCTTTCTTT | CASSYSLGETEAFF
TRBJ2-7 | few | . | TRBV6-5 | TGTGCCAGCAGTTACTCGAGGGGCGGGAATTCCTACGAGCAGTACTTC | CASSYSRGGNSYEQYF
TRBJ2-7 | . | . | TRBV5-1 | TGCGCCACCGGAGCGGTTTCCTACGAGCAGTACTTC | CATGAVSYEQYF
TRBJ2-7 | many | TRBD1 | TRBV6-5 | TGTGCCAGCAGTTACGGGGCAGGGGGCAACGAGCAGTACTTC | CASSYGAGGNEQYF
TRBJ2-5 | . | TRBD2 | TRBV20-1 | TGCAGTGCAAGTGGGACTAGCGGTAAAGAGACCCAGTACTTC | CSASGTSGKETQYF
TRBJ2-1 | . | TRBD2 | TRBV2 | TGTGCCAGCGGGGGGGTAGCGGGAGGGCCTAAGAGTGAGCAGTTCTTC | CASGGVAGGPKSEQFF
TRBJ2-3 | . | TRBD2 | TRBV20-1 | TGCAGTGCCATAACTAGCGGGATCGATACGCAGTATTTT | CSAITSGIDTQYF
TRBJ1-1 | . | . | TRBV7-9 | TGTGCCAGCAGCTTAACCCAGGGGGAAGCTTTCTTT | CASSLTQGEAFF